This T cell receptor (beta chain) was found in a study of cytomegalovirus exposure and HLA in healthy donors. Assay: immunoSEQ multiplex PCR; the TCRdb copy retains only in-frame clones and omits some. The table lists 350,000 or so clones, more than 80% of them singletons. CDR1 SGDLS and CDR2 YYNGEE come from the germline V gene. V lost 4 bases and J lost 8; bases outside the gene matches: 9. CDR3 length: 15 residues. V usage is TRBV9 and J usage is TRBJ2-1; TRBD2 agrees at 10 bases. This TCR came from a woman under 30 in good health and CMV-seronegative. The sequencing input was PBMCs. The CDR3 sequence is CASSNPSGSYYEQFF. The DNA of the CDR3 is TGTGCCAGCAGCAATCCTAGCGGGAGTTACTATGAGCAGTTCTTC. The whole variable domain, filled in from reference TRBV9 and TRBJ2-1, reads DSGVTQTPKHLITATGQRVTLRCSPRSGDLSVYWYQQSLDQGLQFLIQYYNGEERAKGNILERFSAQQFPDLHSELNLSSLELGDSALYFCASSNPSGSYYEQFFGPGTRLTVL.